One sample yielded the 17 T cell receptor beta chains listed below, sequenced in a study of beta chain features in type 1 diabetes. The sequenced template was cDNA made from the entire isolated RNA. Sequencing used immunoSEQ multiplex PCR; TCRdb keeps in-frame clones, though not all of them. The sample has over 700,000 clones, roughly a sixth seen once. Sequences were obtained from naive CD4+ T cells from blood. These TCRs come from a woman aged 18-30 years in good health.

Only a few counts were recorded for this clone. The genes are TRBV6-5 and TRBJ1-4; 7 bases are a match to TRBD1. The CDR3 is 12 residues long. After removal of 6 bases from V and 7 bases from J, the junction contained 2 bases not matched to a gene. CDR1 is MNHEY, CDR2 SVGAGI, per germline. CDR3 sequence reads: CASRTGFEKLFF. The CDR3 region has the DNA TGTGCCAGCAGGACAGGGTTTGAAAAACTGTTTTTT.

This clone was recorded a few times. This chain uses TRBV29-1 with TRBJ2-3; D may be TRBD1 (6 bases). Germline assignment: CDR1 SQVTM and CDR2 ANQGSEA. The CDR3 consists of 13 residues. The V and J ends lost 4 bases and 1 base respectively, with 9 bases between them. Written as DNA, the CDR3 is TGCAGCGTTGCTTACAGGGGCACAGATACGCAGTATTTT. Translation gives CSVAYRGTDTQYF.

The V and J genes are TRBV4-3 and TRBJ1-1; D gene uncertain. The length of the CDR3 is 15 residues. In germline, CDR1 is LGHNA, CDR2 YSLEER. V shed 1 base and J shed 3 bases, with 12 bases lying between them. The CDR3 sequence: CASSQVNSADTEAFF. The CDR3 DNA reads TGCGCCAGCAGCCAAGTTAACTCGGCGGACACTGAAGCTTTCTTT.

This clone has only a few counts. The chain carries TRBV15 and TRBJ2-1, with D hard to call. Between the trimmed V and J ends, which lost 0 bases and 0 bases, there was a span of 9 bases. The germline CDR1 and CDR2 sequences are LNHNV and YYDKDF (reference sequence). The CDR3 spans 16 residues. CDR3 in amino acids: CATSRDHASSYNEQFF. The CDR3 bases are TGTGCCACCAGCAGAGATCATGCAAGCTCCTACAATGAGCAGTTCTTC.

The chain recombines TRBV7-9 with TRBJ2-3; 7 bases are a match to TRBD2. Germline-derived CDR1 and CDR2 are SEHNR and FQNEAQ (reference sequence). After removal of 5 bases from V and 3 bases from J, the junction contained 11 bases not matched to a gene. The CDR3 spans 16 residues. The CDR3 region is CASSRGRGLDTDTQYF. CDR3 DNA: TGTGCCAGCAGCCGAGGGCGAGGACTAGATACAGATACGCAGTATTTT.

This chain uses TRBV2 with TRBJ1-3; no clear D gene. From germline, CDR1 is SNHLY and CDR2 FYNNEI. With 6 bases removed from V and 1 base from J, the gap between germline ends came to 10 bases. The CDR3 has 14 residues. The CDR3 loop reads CASRDTGSGNTIYF. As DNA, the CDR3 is TGTGCCAGCAGGGATACGGGGTCTGGAAACACCATATATTTT.

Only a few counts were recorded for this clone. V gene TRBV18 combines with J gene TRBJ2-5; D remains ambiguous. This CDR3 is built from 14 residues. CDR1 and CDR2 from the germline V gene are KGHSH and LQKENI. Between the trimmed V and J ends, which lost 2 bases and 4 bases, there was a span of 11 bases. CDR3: CASSPYSPGETQYF. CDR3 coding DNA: TGTGCCAGCTCACCATATAGCCCCGGAGAGACCCAGTACTTC.

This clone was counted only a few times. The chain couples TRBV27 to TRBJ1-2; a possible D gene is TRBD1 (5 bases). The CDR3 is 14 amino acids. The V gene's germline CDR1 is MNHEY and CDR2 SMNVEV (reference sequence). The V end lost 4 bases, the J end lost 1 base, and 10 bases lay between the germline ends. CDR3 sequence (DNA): TGTGCCAGCAGTTCGGCAGGGTATAACTATGGCTACACCTTC. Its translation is CASSSAGYNYGYTF.

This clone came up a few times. The CDR3 protein is CASSLAGRKETQYF. CDR3 DNA: TGTGCCAGCAGCTTAGCGGGCAGAAAAGAGACCCAGTACTTC. V and J are TRBV7-2 and TRBJ2-5; D not resolved. CDR1 SGHTA and CDR2 FQGNSA come from the germline V gene. The CDR3 is 14 amino acids. Trimming stripped 0 bases from V and 3 bases from J, with 8 bases between.

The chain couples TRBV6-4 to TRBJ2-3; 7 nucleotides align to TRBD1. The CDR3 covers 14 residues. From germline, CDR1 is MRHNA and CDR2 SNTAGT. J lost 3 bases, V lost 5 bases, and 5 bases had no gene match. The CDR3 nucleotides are TGTGCCAGCAGTCTGGACAGGCGGACAGATACGCAGTATTTT. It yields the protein CASSLDRRTDTQYF.

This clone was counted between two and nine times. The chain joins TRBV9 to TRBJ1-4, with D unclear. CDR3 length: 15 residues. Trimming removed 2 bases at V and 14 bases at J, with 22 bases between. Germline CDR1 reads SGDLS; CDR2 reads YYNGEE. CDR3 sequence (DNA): TGTGCCAGCAGCGTTATGGACGGGGAAAGTGAGAGGCTGTTTTTT. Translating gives CASSVMDGESERLFF.

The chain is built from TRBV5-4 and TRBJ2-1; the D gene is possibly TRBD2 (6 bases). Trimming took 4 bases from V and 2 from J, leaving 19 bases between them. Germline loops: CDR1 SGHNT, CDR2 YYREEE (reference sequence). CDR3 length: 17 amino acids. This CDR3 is CASSPKGGGNTYNEQFF. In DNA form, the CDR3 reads TGTGCCAGCAGCCCAAAGGGAGGCGGGAACACCTACAATGAGCAGTTCTTC.

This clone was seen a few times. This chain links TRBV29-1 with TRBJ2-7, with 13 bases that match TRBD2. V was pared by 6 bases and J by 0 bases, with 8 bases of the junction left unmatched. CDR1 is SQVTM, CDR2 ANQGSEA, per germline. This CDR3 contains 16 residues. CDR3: CSVGTGTSGNSYEQYF. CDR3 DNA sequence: TGCAGCGTCGGGACCGGGACTAGCGGGAACTCCTACGAGCAGTACTTC.

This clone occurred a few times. The CDR3 region has the DNA TGTGCCAGCAGCTCCCGGACTAGCGGGGACGATAACCAAGAGACCCAGTACTTC. Its protein product is CASSSRTSGDDNQETQYF. The chain joins TRBV7-3 to TRBJ2-5; 12 bases map to TRBD2. V shed 4 bases, J shed 0 bases, and the junction held 9 bases outside the gene matches. This CDR3 contains 18 residues. CDR1 and CDR2 from the germline V gene are SGHTA and FQGTGA. The full variable domain, completed using reference TRBV7-3 and TRBJ2-5, is GAGVSQTPSNKVTEKGKYVELRCDPISGHTALYWYRQSLGQGPEFLIYFQGTGAADDSGLPNDRFFAVRPEGSVSTLKIQRTERGDSAVYLCASSSRTSGDDNQETQYFGPGTRLLVL.

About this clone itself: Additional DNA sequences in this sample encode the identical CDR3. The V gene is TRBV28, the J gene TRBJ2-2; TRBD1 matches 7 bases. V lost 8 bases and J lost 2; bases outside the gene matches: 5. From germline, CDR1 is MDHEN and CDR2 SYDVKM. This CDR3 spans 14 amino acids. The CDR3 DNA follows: TGTGCCAGCCAAGGGACAGCAAACACCGGGGAGCTGTTTTTT. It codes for CASQGTANTGELFF.

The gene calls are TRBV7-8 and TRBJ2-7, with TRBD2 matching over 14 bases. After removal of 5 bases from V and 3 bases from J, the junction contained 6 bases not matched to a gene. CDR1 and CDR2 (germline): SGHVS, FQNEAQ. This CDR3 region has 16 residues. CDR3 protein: CASSLYGTSGSYEQYF. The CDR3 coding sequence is TGTGCCAGCAGCCTATACGGGACTAGCGGGAGCTACGAGCAGTACTTC.

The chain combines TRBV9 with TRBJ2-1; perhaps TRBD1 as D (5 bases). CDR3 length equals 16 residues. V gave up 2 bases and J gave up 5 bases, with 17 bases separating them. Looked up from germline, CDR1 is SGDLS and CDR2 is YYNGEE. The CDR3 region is CASSVTLELDNNEQFF. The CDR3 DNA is TGTGCCAGCAGCGTCACTCTAGAACTGGACAACAATGAGCAGTTCTTC.